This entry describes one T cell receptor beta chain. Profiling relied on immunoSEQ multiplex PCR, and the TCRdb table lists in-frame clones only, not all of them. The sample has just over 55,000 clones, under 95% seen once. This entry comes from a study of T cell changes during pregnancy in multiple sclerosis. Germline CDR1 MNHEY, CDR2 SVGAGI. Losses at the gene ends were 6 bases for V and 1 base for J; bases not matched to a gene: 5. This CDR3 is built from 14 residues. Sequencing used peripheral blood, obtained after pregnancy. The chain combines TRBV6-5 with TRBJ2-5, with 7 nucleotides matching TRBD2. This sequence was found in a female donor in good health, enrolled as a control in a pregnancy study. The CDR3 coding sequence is TGTGCCAGCAGGGGAGCGGGGTTCCAAGAGACCCAGTACTTC. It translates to CASRGAGFQETQYF.